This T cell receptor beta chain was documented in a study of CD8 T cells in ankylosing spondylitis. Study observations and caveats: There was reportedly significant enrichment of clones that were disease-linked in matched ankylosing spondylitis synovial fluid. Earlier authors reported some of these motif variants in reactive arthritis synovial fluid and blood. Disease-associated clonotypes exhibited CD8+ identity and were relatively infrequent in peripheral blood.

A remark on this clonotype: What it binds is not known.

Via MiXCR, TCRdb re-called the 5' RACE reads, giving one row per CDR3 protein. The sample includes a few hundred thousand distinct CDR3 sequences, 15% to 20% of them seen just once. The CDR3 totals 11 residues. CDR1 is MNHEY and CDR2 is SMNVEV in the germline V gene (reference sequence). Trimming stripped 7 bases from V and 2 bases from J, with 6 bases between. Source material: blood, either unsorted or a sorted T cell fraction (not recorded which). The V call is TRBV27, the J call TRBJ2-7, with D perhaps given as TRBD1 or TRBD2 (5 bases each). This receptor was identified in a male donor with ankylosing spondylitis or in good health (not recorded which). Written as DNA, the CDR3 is TGTGCCAGCATGGGACCCTACGAGCAGTACTTC. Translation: CASMGPYEQYF.